The sample holds one count of the clone carrying this T cell receptor (beta chain). The sample originates from a study of blood T cell repertoires in COVID-19. In the study overall: COVID-19 samples, acute and convalescent, were from the United States, Italy and Spain. T cells, B-cell-depleted T cells, or PBMCs supplied cDNA or gDNA.

Per the original methods: Estimated nucleated cell counts came from reference gene primer amplification. Clones were sequenced by immunoSEQ multiplex PCR, and TCRdb holds only the in-frame ones, with some missing. V, J and clone size reflect that table, while D and trimming were determined from the DNA. The table lists almost 300,000 clones, around nine tenths of them singletons. The CDR3 runs to 14 residues. The V gene's germline CDR1 is LGHDT and CDR2 YNNKEL (reference sequence). With V trimmed by 1 base and J by 7 bases, 4 bases remained unmatched. The chain links TRBV3-1 (or the pseudogene TRBV3-2) to TRBJ1-1, with 9 bases aligning to TRBD1. Sequences were obtained from peripheral blood. The TCR comes from a man between 65 and 80 years old with acute or convalescent COVID-19. CDR3 region: CASSQGTGEFEAFF. The CDR3 nucleotides are TGTGCCAGCAGCCAAGGGACAGGGGAATTTGAAGCTTTCTTT.